These 21 T cell receptor beta chains were all obtained from the same sample, sequenced in a study of OX40 agonist ivuxolimab in advanced cancers. The table came from immunoSEQ multiplex PCR; TCRdb's copy has only in-frame clones and leaves some out. The data hold around 14,000 clones, with roughly 85% observed a single time. This sample comprised CD4+ or CD8+ T cells sorted from blood, obtained in a trial of the OX40 agonist ivuxolimab. The receptors originated from an adult with an advanced solid tumor such as melanoma, head and neck, liver or kidney cancer.

The CDR3 sequence is CASSSWGQVRSEQYF. The CDR3 region has the DNA TGTGCCAGCAGCTCTTGGGGGCAGGTTCGTAGCGAGCAGTACTTC. This rearrangement joins TRBV11-2 to TRBJ2-7; TRBD1 might be the D (6 bases). Germline CDR1 reads SGHAT; CDR2 reads FQNNGV. V was pared by 4 bases and J by 6 bases, with 19 bases between. This CDR3 comprises 15 residues.

This chain joins TRBV7-3 and TRBJ2-3, with D perhaps being TRBD1 or TRBD2 (5 bases each). V was shortened by 1 base and J by 4 bases, with 9 bases between the two germline ends. Germline V lookup: CDR1 SGHTA, CDR2 FQGTGA. CDR3 length equals 14 residues. Here the CDR3 DNA reads TGTGCCAGCAGCTTAATGGGACCGTCAGATACGCAGTATTTT. It is translated as CASSLMGPSDTQYF.

This chain joins TRBV9 and TRBJ2-1; the D is unclear. CDR1 and CDR2 from the germline V gene are SGDLS and YYNGEE. The CDR3 sequence is 13 residues long. V was pared by 0 bases and J by 5 bases, with 6 bases between. CDR3 coding DNA: TGTGCCAGCAGCGTAGTAGACCACAATGAGCAGTTCTTC. It is translated as CASSVVDHNEQFF.

The chain employs TRBV30 and TRBJ1-2, with D possibly matching TRBD1 (5 bases). The CDR3 is made up of 13 amino acids. The V and J ends lost 0 bases and 6 bases respectively, with 11 bases between them. Germline V gives CDR1 GTSNPN, CDR2 SVGIG (reference sequence). CDR3 loop: CAWSVKMGDGYTF. The CDR3, as DNA: TGTGCCTGGAGTGTGAAGATGGGGGATGGCTACACCTTC. Supplemented by reference TRBV30 and TRBJ1-2, the full variable domain reads SQTIHQWPATLVQPVGSPLSLECTVEGTSNPNLYWYRQAAGRGLQLLFYSVGIGQISSEVPQNLSASRPQDRQFILSSKKLLLSDSGFYLCAWSVKMGDGYTFGSGTRLTVV.

V is TRBV10-1 and J is TRBJ2-1; 7 nucleotides match TRBD1. The CDR3 has 16 amino acids. J lost 0 bases, V lost 3 bases, and 5 bases had no gene match. CDR1 and CDR2 from the germline V gene are WNHNN and SYGVQD (reference sequence). The CDR3 sequence: CASSDGQVSSYNEQFF. In DNA form, the CDR3 reads TGCGCCAGCAGTGACGGACAGGTCAGCTCCTACAATGAGCAGTTCTTC.

The chain is built from TRBV5-4 and TRBJ2-1; no clear D gene. V lost 2 bases to trimming and J lost 0 bases, with 9 bases between them. CDR1 is SGHNT, CDR2 YYREEE, per germline (reference sequence). The CDR3 covers 15 residues. The CDR3 nucleotides are TGTGCCAGCAGCTTTTACTACAACTCCTACAATGAGCAGTTCTTC. Protein sequence: CASSFYYNSYNEQFF.

In the case of this clone: A far larger clone is one nucleotide away, so this likely arose from a read error. The chain has TRBV5-4 and TRBJ1-5; D is undetermined. V lost 2 bases to trimming and J lost 4 bases, with 1 base between them. The germline V gene encodes CDR1 SGHNT and CDR2 YYREEE (reference sequence). The CDR3 covers 11 residues. This CDR3 is CASSLNQPQHF. The CDR3 bases are TGTGCCAGCAGCTTAAATCAGCCCCAGCATTTT.

The chain combines TRBV19 with TRBJ2-7; TRBD1 aligns across 8 bases. The CDR3 covers 15 residues. The J segment lost 5 bases and the V segment lost 4 bases, leaving 10 bases of the junction unmatched. Germline CDR1 is LNHDA and CDR2 is SQIVND (reference sequence). The CDR3 DNA is TGTGCCAGTAGTAAAATGGGACAGGCCGCCAACGAGCAGTACTTC. Protein: CASSKMGQAANEQYF.

This chain uses TRBV28 with TRBJ2-1; 7 bases map to TRBD2. The CDR3 is 14 amino acids. V lost 7 bases, J lost 3 bases, and 6 bases stayed unmatched. Germline V gives CDR1 MDHEN, CDR2 SYDVKM. CDR3 nucleotide sequence: TGTGCCAGCAACCAGCGGGATAGCTACAATGAGCAGTTCTTC. Protein sequence: CASNQRDSYNEQFF.

CDR3 sequence reads: CASSSGTSGPPSSYEQYF. CDR3 DNA sequence: TGTGCCAGCAGTTCCGGGACTAGCGGTCCCCCGAGCTCCTACGAGCAGTACTTC. The rearrangement links TRBV27 to TRBJ2-7; 11 bases match TRBD2. This CDR3 has 18 residues. Trimming removed 4 bases from V and 0 bases from J; junction bases left unmatched: 11. The germline V gene encodes CDR1 MNHEY and CDR2 SMNVEV (reference sequence).

The CDR3 loop is CASSRTSGSYEQFF. As DNA, the CDR3 is TGTGCCAGCAGCCGGACTAGCGGGAGTTATGAGCAGTTCTTC. This rearrangement joins TRBV13 to TRBJ2-1; 13 bases match TRBD2. The length of the CDR3 is 14 residues. CDR1 is PRHDT and CDR2 is FYEKMQ in the germline V gene (reference sequence). The J segment lost 8 bases and the V segment lost 5 bases, leaving 3 bases of the junction unmatched.

V usage is TRBV27 and J usage is TRBJ2-1; TRBD2 might be the D (5 bases). Deletions cut 2 bases from V and 0 bases from J, with 8 bases between. The CDR3 sequence is 15 residues long. Germline V gives CDR1 MNHEY, CDR2 SMNVEV (reference sequence). The CDR3, as DNA: TGTGCCAGCAGTTTACGAGGGAGCTCCTACAATGAGCAGTTCTTC. Amino acid sequence: CASSLRGSSYNEQFF.

This clone showed up just once. The rearrangement links TRBV19 to TRBJ2-5, with 8 bases aligning to TRBD2. CDR1 and CDR2 (germline): LNHDA, SQIVND (reference sequence). CDR3 size: 17 residues. The trim removed 5 bases at V and 4 bases at J, leaving 15 bases unmatched. The CDR3 coding sequence is TGTGCCAGTAGTCTCTACCCTCAGCGGGAGATAGGAGAGACCCAGTACTTC. Translated, it gives CASSLYPQREIGETQYF.

This chain uses TRBV6-4 with TRBJ2-6; the match to TRBD1 covers 7 bases. The CDR3 runs to 16 residues. Germline loops: CDR1 MRHNA, CDR2 SNTAGT. V shed 0 bases, J shed 2 bases, and the junction held 1 base outside the gene matches. DNA of the CDR3: TGTGCCAGCAGTGACTCAGGGGGCGCTGGGGCCAACGTCCTGACTTTC. It translates to CASSDSGGAGANVLTF.

The CDR3 sequence is CASSYEVNTEAFF. DNA of the CDR3: TGTGCCAGCAGTTACGAGGTGAACACTGAAGCTTTCTTT. V is TRBV6-5 and J is TRBJ1-1; D is unclear. Germline loops: CDR1 MNHEY, CDR2 SVGAGI. This CDR3 comprises 13 residues. V lost 2 bases, J lost 0 bases, and 4 bases lay in between.

This chain uses TRBV2 with TRBJ1-1; possible D gene TRBD1, 6 bases. V lost 3 bases and J lost 3, with 17 bases in between. Germline CDR1 reads SNHLY; CDR2 reads FYNNEI. The CDR3 contains 16 residues. CDR3 sequence (DNA): TGTGCCAGCAGTGATCCAGGGGATGTGGGTGACACTGAAGCTTTCTTT. Protein sequence: CASSDPGDVGDTEAFF.

This clone was seen once. The chain is built from TRBV9 and TRBJ2-2; 7 bases fit TRBD1. The CDR3 is 16 amino acids. V lost 4 bases to trimming and J lost 1 base; unmatched junction nucleotides: 7. The germline V gene has CDR1 SGDLS and CDR2 YYNGEE. CDR3 in DNA: TGTGCCAGCAGCTCCAGCCGGACAGGGAACACCGGGGAGCTGTTTTTT. This encodes CASSSSRTGNTGELFF.

This clone appeared once. This sequence joins TRBV2 and TRBJ2-3; TRBD2 aligns across 7 bases. Germline V gene lookup returns CDR1 SNHLY and CDR2 FYNNEI. V lost 4 bases and J lost 2; bases outside the gene matches: 9. This CDR3 comprises 16 residues. As DNA, the CDR3 is TGTGCCAGCAGTGTGGAGCGAGCGGGAAACACAGATACGCAGTATTTT. Translated, it gives CASSVERAGNTDTQYF.

This chain links TRBV27 with TRBJ2-3; TRBD2 matches 8 bases. The CDR3 runs to 11 residues. Per the germline V gene, CDR1 is MNHEY and CDR2 is SMNVEV (reference sequence). The V and J ends lost 7 bases and 8 bases, in that order; junction bases with no gene match: 2. CDR3 loop: CASTGGGTQYF. The CDR3 DNA reads TGTGCCAGCACGGGGGGGGGTACGCAGTATTTT.

The chain employs TRBV30 and TRBJ1-4, with 12 bases matching TRBD1. Trimming removed 2 bases from V and 6 bases from J; junction bases left unmatched: 19. This CDR3 has 20 residues. Germline CDR1 and CDR2: GTSNPN and SVGIG (reference sequence). In DNA form, the CDR3 reads TGTGCCTGGAGTTCACCATGGGACAGGGGGCGTAAGGAGTGGGATGAAAAACTGTTTTTT. Its translation: CAWSSPWDRGRKEWDEKLFF.

J is TRBJ2-1 and V is TRBV11-2; 8 bases agree with TRBD2. This CDR3 is built from 16 residues. J gave up 4 bases and V 3 bases, and 8 bases lay outside the gene matches. CDR1 is SGHAT, CDR2 FQNNGV, per germline. The CDR3 sequence: CASSLYLAGPYNEQFF. The CDR3 DNA follows: TGTGCCAGCAGCTTGTACTTAGCGGGACCATACAATGAGCAGTTCTTC.